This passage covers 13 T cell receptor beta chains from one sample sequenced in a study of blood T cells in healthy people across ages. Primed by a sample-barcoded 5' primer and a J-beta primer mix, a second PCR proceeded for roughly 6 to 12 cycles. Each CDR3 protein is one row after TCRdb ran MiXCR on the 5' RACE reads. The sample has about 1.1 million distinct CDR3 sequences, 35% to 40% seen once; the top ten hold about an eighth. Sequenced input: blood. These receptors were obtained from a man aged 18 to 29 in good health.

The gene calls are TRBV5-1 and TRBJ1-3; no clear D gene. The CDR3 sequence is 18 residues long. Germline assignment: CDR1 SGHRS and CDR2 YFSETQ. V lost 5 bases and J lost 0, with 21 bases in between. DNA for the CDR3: TGCGCCAGCAGAAACTCAGGAGGAGAGATTAGCTCTGGAAACACCATATATTTT. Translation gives CASRNSGGEISSGNTIYF.

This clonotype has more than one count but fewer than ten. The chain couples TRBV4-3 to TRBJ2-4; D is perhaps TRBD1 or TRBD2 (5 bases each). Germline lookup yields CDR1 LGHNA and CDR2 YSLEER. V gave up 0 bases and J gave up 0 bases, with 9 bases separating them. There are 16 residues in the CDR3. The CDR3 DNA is TGCGCCAGCAGCCAAGATGGGGCGGGAGCCAAAAACATTCAGTACTTC. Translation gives CASSQDGAGAKNIQYF.

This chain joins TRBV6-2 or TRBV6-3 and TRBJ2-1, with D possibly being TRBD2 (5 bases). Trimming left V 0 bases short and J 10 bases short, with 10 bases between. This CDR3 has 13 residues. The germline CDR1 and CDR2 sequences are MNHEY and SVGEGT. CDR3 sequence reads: CASSYSTGWEQFF. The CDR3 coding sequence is TGTGCCAGCAGTTACTCGACGGGGTGGGAGCAGTTCTTC.

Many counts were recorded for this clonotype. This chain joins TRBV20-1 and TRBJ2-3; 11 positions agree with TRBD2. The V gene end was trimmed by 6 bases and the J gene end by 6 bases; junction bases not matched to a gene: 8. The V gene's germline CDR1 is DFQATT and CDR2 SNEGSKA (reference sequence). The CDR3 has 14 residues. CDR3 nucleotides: TGCAGTGCGATGGGACTAGCGGTAACCGATACGCAGTATTTT. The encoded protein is CSAMGLAVTDTQYF.

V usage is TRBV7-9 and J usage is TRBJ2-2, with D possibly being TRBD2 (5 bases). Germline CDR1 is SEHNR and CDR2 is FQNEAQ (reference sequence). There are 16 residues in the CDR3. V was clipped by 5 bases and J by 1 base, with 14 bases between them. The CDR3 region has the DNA TGTGCCAGCAGCCCTCTGGCCGGGGTGAACACCGGGGAGCTGTTTTTT. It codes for CASSPLAGVNTGELFF.

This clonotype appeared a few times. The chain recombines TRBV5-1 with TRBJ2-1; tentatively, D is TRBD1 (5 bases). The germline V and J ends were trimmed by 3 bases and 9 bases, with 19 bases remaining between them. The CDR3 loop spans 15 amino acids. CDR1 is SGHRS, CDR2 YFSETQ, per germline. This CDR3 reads CASSSSATAFSEQFF. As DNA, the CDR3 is TGCGCCAGCAGCTCGTCCGCGACAGCTTTTTCTGAGCAGTTCTTC.

The CDR3 reads CASSQDLRQGVNGELFF. CDR3 nucleotide sequence: TGTGCCAGCAGCCAAGATCTAAGACAGGGGGTGAACGGGGAGCTGTTTTTT. V usage is TRBV3-1 and J usage is TRBJ2-2; 9 bases fit TRBD1. Losses at the gene ends were 0 bases for V and 7 bases for J; bases not matched to a gene: 9. CDR1 and CDR2 (germline): LGHDT, YNNKEL (reference sequence). The CDR3 consists of 17 residues. The full variable domain, with the rest looked up from reference TRBV3-1 and TRBJ2-2, is DTAVSQTPKYLVTQMGNDKSIKCEQNLGHDTMYWYKQDSKKFLKIMFSYNNKELIINETVPNRFSPKSPDKAHLNLHINSLELGDSAVYFCASSQDLRQGVNGELFFGEGSRLTVL.

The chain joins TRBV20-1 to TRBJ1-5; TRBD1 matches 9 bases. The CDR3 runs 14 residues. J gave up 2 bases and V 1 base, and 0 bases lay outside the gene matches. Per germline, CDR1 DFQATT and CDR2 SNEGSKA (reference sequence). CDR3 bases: TGCAGTGCTAGAGGGACAGGGGGCAATCAGCCCCAGCATTTT. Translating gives CSARGTGGNQPQHF.

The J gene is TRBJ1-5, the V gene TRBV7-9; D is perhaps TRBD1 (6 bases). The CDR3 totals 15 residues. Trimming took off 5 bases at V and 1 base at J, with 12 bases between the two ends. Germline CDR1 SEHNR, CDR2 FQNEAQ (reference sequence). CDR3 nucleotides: TGTGCCAGCAGCATGAGAGGGGGGAGCAATCAGCCCCAGCATTTT. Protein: CASSMRGGSNQPQHF.

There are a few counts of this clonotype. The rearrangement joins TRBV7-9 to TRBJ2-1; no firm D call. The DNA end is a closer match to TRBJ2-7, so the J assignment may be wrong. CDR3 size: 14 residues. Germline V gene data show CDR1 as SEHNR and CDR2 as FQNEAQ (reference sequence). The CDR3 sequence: CASSLHNPYNEQYF. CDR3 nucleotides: TGTGCCAGCAGCTTACACAACCCGTACAATGAGCAGTACTTC.

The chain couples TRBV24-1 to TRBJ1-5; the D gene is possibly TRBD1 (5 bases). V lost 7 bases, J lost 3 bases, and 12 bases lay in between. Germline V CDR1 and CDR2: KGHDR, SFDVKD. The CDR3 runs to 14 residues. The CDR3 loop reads CATSDGGNNQPQHF. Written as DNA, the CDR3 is TGTGCCACCAGCGACGGGGGAAACAATCAGCCCCAGCATTTT.

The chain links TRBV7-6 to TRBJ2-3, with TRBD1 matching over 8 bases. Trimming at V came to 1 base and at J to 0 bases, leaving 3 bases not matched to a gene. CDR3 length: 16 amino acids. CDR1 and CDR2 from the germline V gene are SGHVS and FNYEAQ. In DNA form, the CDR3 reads TGTGCCAGCAGCTTAGAACAGGGGGGAAGCACAGATACGCAGTATTTT. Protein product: CASSLEQGGSTDTQYF.

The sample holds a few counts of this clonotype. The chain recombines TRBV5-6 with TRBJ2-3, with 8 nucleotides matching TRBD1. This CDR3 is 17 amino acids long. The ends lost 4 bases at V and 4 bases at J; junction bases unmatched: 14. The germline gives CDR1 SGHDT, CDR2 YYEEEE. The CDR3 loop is CASSAPLTGVVPDTQYF. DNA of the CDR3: TGTGCCAGCAGCGCACCACTGACAGGGGTGGTACCAGATACGCAGTATTTT. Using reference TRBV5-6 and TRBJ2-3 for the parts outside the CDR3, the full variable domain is DAGVTQSPTHLIKTRGQQVTLRCSPKSGHDTVSWYQQALGQGPQFIFQYYEEEERQRGNFPDRFSGHQFPNYSSELNVNALLLGDSALYLCASSAPLTGVVPDTQYFGPGTRLTVL.